This record covers a single T cell receptor (beta chain). TCRdb's table, derived via immunoSEQ multiplex PCR, lists solely in-frame clones and lacks some. The sample holds more than 55,000 clones; 88% are singletons and the top ten take 0.38%. This CDR3 has 17 amino acids. V lost 3 bases and J lost 3; bases outside the gene matches: 13. Germline loops: CDR1 MGHDK, CDR2 SYGVNS. The data originate from a study of T cell changes during pregnancy in multiple sclerosis. The receptor was isolated from a female donor with multiple sclerosis, enrolled in a pregnancy study. The material was CD4+ T cells from peripheral blood mononuclear cells, obtained in the third trimester of pregnancy. V is TRBV25-1 and J is TRBJ1-2, with TRBD1 matching over 7 bases. CDR3 amino acids: CASSEQRTGQSHYGYTF. CDR3 DNA sequence: TGTGCCAGCAGTGAGCAAAGGACAGGACAGTCTCACTATGGCTACACCTTC.